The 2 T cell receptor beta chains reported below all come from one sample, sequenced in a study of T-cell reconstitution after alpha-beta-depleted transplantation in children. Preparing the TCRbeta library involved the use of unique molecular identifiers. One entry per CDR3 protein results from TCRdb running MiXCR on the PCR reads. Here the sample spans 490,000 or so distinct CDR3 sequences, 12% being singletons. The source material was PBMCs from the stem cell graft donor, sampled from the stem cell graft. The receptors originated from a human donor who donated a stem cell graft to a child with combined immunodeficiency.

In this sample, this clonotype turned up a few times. CDR3 bases: TGTGCCAGCAGCTTGGTCGGCCTAGGGAGCACAGATACGCAGTATTTT. This codes for CASSLVGLGSTDTQYF. This rearrangement joins TRBV5-6 to TRBJ2-3; D uncertain. V gave up 0 bases and J gave up 0 bases, with 11 bases separating them. CDR3 length equals 16 residues. The germline CDR1 and CDR2 sequences are SGHDT and YYEEEE.

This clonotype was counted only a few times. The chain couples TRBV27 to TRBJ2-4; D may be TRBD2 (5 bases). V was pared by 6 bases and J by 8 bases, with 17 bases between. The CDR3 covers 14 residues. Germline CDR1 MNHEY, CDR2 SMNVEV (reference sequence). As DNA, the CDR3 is TGTGCCAGCAGCCTTGGTAAGAGGGCCCACATTCAGTACTTC. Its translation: CASSLGKRAHIQYF.